The 10 T cell receptor beta chains below come from one sample, sequenced in a study of spatial heterogeneity in lung cancer. Study-wide results and limits: Tumor mutation count correlated with how many alpha and beta TCRs expanded intratumorally.

These receptors have no known antigen. Time point here: sample taken at primary tumor resection. TCRdb processed the 5' RACE reads anew with MiXCR; each CDR3 protein has one entry. This table has 100,000 or so distinct CDR3 sequences, around 4.8% appearing once. Sequenced here: lung tumor tissue, sampled at surgery. These receptors were obtained from a male donor with early-stage non-small cell lung cancer.

Ten or more counts support this clonotype. The rearrangement joins TRBV3-1 to TRBJ1-1; D is possibly TRBD1 (5 bases). The germline V and J ends were trimmed by 1 base and 5 bases, with 20 bases remaining between them. CDR1 and CDR2 from the germline V gene are LGHDT and YNNKEL (reference sequence). This CDR3 contains 17 residues. CDR3 sequence (DNA): TGTGCCAGCAGCCAAGTGGTTGCTCAGGTAGACAGTACTGAAGCTTTCTTT. Its translation is CASSQVVAQVDSTEAFF.

At least ten counts were recorded for this clonotype. The chain combines TRBV15 with TRBJ1-1, with TRBD1 matching over 8 bases. With V trimmed by 3 bases and J by 4 bases, 7 bases remained unmatched. The CDR3 length is 15 residues. Germline V lookup: CDR1 LNHNV, CDR2 YYDKDF (reference sequence). DNA of the CDR3: TGTGCCACCAGCAGGGTGACAGGGGCGGGCACTGAAGCTTTCTTT. This codes for CATSRVTGAGTEAFF.

This clonotype appeared once. This may arise from a read error, as a much more abundant clone is one base away. V gene TRBV3-1 combines with J gene TRBJ1-1, with no clear D. CDR1 is LGHDT, CDR2 YNNKEL, per germline (reference sequence). Trimming stripped 4 bases from V and 13 bases from J, with 16 bases between. The CDR3 loop spans 12 amino acids. The CDR3 DNA follows: TGTGCCAGCAGCCCTGTGGGCCGAAGTTTTTTCTTT. Translating it yields CASSPVGRSFFF.

This clonotype was observed at least ten times. The V gene is TRBV6-1, the J gene TRBJ2-1; 7 bases are a match to TRBD2. V lost 2 bases and J lost 14; bases outside the gene matches: 12. The germline gives CDR1 MNHNS, CDR2 SASEGT. This CDR3 comprises 14 residues. CDR3 bases: TGTGCCAGCAGTGAATCGTGGGTCGGCGGGAGTAAGTTCTTC. It codes for CASSESWVGGSKFF.

Here the CDR3 DNA reads TGTGCCAGCCGAGAGACGTGGCGTTCAGATACGCAGTATTTT. Protein product: CASRETWRSDTQYF. J is TRBJ2-3 and V is TRBV27; D gene unclear. Germline values: CDR1 MNHEY, CDR2 SMNVEV (reference sequence). This CDR3 is 14 amino acids long. V was clipped by 8 bases and J by 4 bases, with 16 bases between them.

The table lists this clonotype with a few counts. The gene calls are TRBV10-3 and TRBJ1-2, with D perhaps TRBD1 (6 bases). CDR1 and CDR2 (germline): ENHRY, SYGVKD. The ends were cut back, 6 bases at V and 4 bases at J, with 15 bases in the middle. This CDR3 spans 14 amino acids. The CDR3 region is CAISMDRGGYGYTF. The CDR3 DNA sequence: TGTGCCATCAGCATGGACAGAGGGGGCTATGGCTACACCTTC.

Many counts were recorded for this clonotype. The CDR3 here is CASRRSGRSYEQYF. CDR3 sequence (DNA): TGTGCCAGCAGACGAAGCGGGCGCTCCTACGAGCAGTACTTC. V and J are TRBV28 and TRBJ2-7; D is perhaps TRBD2 (6 bases). This CDR3 region has 14 residues. The germline V gene has CDR1 MDHEN and CDR2 SYDVKM. The germline V and J ends were trimmed by 6 bases and 0 bases, with 12 bases remaining between them.

As regards this clonotype: This could be a read error, since a much larger clone is one nucleotide away. Lacking the conserved final phenylalanine or tryptophan, this CDR3 likely reflects a read error. V gene TRBV5-1 combines with J gene TRBJ2-1; tentative D call: TRBD1 (5 bases). CDR3 length: 12 amino acids. V was pared by 6 bases and J by 7 bases, with 11 bases between. CDR1 is SGHRS, CDR2 YFSETQ, per germline. CDR3 in DNA: TGCGCCAGCAACAAACCAGGGAATGAGCAGTTCCTC. Translating gives CASNKPGNEQFL.

This clonotype was recorded at least ten times. The chain is built from TRBV7-2 and TRBJ2-5; 7 bases fit TRBD2. This CDR3 is 15 amino acids long. Germline V gives CDR1 SGHTA, CDR2 FQGNSA. Unmatched junction bases numbered 10, after V lost 5 bases and J lost 4 bases. In DNA, the CDR3 is TGTGCCAGCAGCGGGAGGGCCTATGTAACAGAGACCCAGTACTTC. Its translation is CASSGRAYVTETQYF.

This clonotype was seen ten or more times. V is TRBV6-5 and J is TRBJ1-2, with D unresolved. CDR1 is MNHEY and CDR2 is SVGAGI in the germline V gene. Trimming cost V 2 bases and J 8 bases, with 18 bases left between them. CDR3 length: 15 amino acids. The chain's CDR3 is CASSYSLSILEGYTF. The CDR3 DNA is TGTGCCAGCAGTTACAGTCTCTCCATCCTGGAGGGCTACACCTTC.